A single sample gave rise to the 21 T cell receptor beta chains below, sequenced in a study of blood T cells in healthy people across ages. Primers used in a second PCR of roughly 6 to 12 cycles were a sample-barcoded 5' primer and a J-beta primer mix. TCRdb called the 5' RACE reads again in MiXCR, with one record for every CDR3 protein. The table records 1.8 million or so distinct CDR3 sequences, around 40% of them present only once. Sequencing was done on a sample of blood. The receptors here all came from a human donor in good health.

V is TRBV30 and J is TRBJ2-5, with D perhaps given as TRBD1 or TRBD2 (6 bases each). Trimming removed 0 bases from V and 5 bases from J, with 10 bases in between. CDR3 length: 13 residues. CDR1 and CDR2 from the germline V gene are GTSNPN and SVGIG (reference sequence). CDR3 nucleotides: TGTGCCTGGAGTGTAAGGGGGAGGGAGACCCAGTACTTC. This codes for CAWSVRGRETQYF.

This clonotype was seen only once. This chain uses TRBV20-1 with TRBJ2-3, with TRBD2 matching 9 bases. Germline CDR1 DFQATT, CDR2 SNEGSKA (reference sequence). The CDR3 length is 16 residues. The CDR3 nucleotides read TGCAGCCAAGCCGGAGGTAGGCTAGCGGGGCCAGATACGCAGTATTTT. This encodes CSQAGGRLAGPDTQYF.

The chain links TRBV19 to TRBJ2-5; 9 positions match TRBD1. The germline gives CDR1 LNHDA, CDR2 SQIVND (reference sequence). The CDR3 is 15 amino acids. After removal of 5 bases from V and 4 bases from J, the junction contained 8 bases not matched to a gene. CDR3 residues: CASSYTGGHPETQYF. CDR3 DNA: TGTGCCAGTAGTTATACAGGGGGCCACCCAGAGACCCAGTACTTC. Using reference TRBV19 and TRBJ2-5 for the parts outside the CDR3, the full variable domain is DGGITQSPKYLFRKEGQNVTLSCEQNLNHDAMYWYRQDPGQGLRLIYYSQIVNDFQKGDIAEGYSVSREKKESFPLTVTSAQKNPTAFYLCASSYTGGHPETQYFGPGTRLLVL.

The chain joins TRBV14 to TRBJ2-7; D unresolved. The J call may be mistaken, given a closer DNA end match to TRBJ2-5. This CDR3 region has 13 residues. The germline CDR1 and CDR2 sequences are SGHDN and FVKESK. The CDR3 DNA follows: TGTGCCAGCAGCCAAGCTTCCTGGGAGACCCAGTACTTC. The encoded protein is CASSQASWETQYF.

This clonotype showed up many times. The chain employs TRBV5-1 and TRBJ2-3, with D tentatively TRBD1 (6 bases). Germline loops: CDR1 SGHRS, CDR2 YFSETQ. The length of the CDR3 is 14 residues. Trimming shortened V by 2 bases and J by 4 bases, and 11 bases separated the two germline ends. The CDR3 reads CASSLPQGADTQYF. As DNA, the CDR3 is TGCGCCAGCAGCTTACCACAGGGAGCAGATACGCAGTATTTT.

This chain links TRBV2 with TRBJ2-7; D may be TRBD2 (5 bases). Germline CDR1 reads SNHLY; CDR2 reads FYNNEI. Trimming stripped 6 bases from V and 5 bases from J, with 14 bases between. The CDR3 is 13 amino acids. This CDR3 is CASRTPGGHEQYF. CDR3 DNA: TGTGCCAGCAGGACTCCCGGAGGCCACGAGCAGTACTTC.

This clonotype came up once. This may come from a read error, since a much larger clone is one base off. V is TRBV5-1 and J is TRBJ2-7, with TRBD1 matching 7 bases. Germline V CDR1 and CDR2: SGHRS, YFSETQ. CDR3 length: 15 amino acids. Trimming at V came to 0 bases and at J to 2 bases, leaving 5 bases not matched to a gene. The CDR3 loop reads CASSLAEGGPYEQYF. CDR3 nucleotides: TGCGCCAGCAGCTTGGCCGAAGGGGGCCCCTACGAGCAGTACTTC. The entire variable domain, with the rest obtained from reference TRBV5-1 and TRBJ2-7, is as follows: KAGVTQTPRYLIKTRGQQVTLSCSPISGHRSVSWYQQTPGQGLQFLFEYFSETQRNKGNFPGRFSGRQFSNSRSEMNVSTLELGDSALYLCASSLAEGGPYEQYFGPGTRLTVT.

The CDR3 protein is CSARKDSYNEQFF. The CDR3 coding sequence is TGCAGTGCGAGGAAGGACTCCTACAATGAGCAGTTCTTC. This sequence joins TRBV20-1 and TRBJ2-1; D is uncertain. This CDR3 comprises 13 residues. The germline V and J ends were trimmed by 6 bases and 0 bases, with 9 bases remaining between them. The germline gives CDR1 DFQATT, CDR2 SNEGSKA (reference sequence).

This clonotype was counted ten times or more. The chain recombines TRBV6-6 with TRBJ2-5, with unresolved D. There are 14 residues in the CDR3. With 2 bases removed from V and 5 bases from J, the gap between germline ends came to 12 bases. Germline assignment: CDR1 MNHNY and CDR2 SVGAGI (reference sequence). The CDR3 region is CASSYTDAGETQYF. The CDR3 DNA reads TGTGCCAGCAGTTACACGGATGCCGGGGAGACCCAGTACTTC.

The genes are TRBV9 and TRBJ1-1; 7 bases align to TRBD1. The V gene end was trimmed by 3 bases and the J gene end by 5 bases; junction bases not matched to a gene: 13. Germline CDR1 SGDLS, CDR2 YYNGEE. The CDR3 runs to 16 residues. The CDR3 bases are TGTGCCAGCAGCGCACACAGGGGTACAACGGGTACTGAAGCTTTCTTT. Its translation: CASSAHRGTTGTEAFF.

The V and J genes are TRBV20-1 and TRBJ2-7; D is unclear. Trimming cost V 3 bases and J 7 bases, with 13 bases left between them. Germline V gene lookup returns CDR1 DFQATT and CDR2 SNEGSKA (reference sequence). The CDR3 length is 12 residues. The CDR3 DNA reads TGCAGTGCTAGGCAAAGGTTCGAGGAGCAGTACTTC. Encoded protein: CSARQRFEEQYF.

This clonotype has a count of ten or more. The CDR3 nucleotides are TGTGCCAGCAGTTACACTCCTAGCGGGGGTGGTGTAGATACGCAGTATTTT. This codes for CASSYTPSGGGVDTQYF. This chain joins TRBV28 and TRBJ2-3; 10 nucleotides align to TRBD2. With 4 bases clipped from V and 5 bases from J, the junction kept 12 bases outside the gene matches. The CDR3 length is 17 residues. In germline, CDR1 is MDHEN, CDR2 SYDVKM.

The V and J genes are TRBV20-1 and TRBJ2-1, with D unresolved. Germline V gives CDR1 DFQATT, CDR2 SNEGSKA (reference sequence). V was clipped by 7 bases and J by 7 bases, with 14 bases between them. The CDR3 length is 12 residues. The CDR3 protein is CSVSRLFNEQFF. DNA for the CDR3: TGCAGTGTTAGTCGTTTGTTTAATGAGCAGTTCTTC.

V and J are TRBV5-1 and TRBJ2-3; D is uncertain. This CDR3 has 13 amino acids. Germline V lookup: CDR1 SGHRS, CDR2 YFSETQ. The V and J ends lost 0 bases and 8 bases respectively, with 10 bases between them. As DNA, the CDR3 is TGCGCCAGCAGCTTGGTTGGGGAAGCTACGCAGTATTTT. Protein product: CASSLVGEATQYF.

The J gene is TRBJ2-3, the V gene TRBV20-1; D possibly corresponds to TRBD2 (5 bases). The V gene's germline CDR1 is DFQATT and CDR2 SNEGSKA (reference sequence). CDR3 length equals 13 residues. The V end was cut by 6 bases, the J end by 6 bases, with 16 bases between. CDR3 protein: CSAGEVRWDTQYF. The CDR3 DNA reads TGCAGTGCGGGAGAGGTGAGGTGGGATACGCAGTATTTT.

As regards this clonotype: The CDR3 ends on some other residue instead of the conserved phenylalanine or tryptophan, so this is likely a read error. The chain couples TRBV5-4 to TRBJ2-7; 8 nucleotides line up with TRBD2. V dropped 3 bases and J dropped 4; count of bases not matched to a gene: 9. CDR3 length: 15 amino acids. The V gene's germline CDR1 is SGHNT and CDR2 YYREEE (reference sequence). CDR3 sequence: CASSSPSSGEYEQYL. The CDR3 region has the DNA TGTGCCAGCAGCTCACCGAGTAGCGGGGAATACGAGCAGTACTTA.

CDR3: CASSRGPSSGNTIYF. CDR3 nucleotides: TGTGCCAGCAGCCGGGGACCGTCCTCTGGAAACACCATATATTTT. This chain joins TRBV3-1 and TRBJ1-3, with a weak D call TRBD1 (5 bases). The V and J ends lost 4 bases and 0 bases respectively, with 10 bases between them. Germline V CDR1 and CDR2: LGHDT, YNNKEL (reference sequence). The CDR3 loop spans 15 amino acids.

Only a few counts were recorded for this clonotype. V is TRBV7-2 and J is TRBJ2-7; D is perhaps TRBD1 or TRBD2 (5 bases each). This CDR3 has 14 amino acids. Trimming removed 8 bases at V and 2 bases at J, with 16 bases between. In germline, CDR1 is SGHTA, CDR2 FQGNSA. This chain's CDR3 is CASGLHQGPYEQYF. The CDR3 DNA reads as TGTGCCAGCGGGCTCCATCAGGGACCCTACGAGCAGTACTTC.

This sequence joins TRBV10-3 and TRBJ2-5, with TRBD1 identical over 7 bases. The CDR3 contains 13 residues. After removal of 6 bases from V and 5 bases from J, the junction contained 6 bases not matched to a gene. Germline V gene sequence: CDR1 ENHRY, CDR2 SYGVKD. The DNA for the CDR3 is TGTGCCATCAGCCAAACAGGGGTGGAGACCCAGTACTTC. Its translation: CAISQTGVETQYF.

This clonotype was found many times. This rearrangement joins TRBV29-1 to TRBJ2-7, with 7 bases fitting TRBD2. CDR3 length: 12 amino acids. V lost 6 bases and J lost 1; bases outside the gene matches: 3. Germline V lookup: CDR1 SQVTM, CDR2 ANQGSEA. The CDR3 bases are TGCAGCGTCGGGGGAGGGTCCTACGAGCAGTACTTC. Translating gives CSVGGGSYEQYF.

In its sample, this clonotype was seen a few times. Here the CDR3 DNA reads TGTGCCAGCAGTTACTCCGGGACAGGGGAACCCAATGAGCAGTTCTTC. It translates to CASSYSGTGEPNEQFF. This chain links TRBV6-2 or TRBV6-3 with TRBJ2-1; 10 bases match TRBD1. This CDR3 region has 16 residues. The V segment lost 0 bases and the J segment 6 bases; nucleotides outside the gene matches: 5. Germline CDR1 is MNHEY and CDR2 is SVGEGT.